In its sample, the clone carrying this T cell receptor (beta chain) was seen a few times. Its matching antigen is unknown. Germline values: CDR1 MNHEY, CDR2 SMNVEV (reference sequence). The CDR3 is 18 residues long. V shed 5 bases and J 1 base; nucleotides not matched to a gene: 9. The sample originates from a study of T-cell memory formation after mild COVID-19. Overall study findings and caveats: Contracting clones from day 15 to 85 showed balanced CD4/CD8; later expanders favored CD4+.

Amplification by 5'RACE using constant-segment primers produced TCR alpha and TCR beta cDNA libraries that carried sample barcodes and UMIs. Each CDR3 protein gets one entry after TCRdb re-called the 5' RACE reads with MiXCR. The sample holds some 120,000 distinct CDR3 sequences, about 5.9% seen once. Material for sequencing was PBMCs or a T cell subset sorted from them (not recorded which). The rearrangement joins TRBV27 to TRBJ2-5, with 14 bases fitting TRBD2. This sequence originates from an adult woman who had mild COVID-19 (a few samples of this study predate the infection). Cell type and time point are not known. Here the CDR3 DNA reads TGTGCCAGCAGTCTCAGGACTAGCGGGGGGCCTCCCCAAGAGACCCAGTACTTC. Translating it yields CASSLRTSGGPPQETQYF.